The source of this T cell receptor (beta chain) is a study of cytomegalovirus exposure and HLA in healthy donors. Overall study results and limits: Common viral pathogens seemed, in a later analysis, to connect with several of the most significant clusters. The authors later found TCR association rates varying by HLA locus, with DRB1 most and HLA-C fewest. The study listed some 160 cytomegalovirus-associated TCR beta chains.

Trimming stripped 9 bases from V and 5 bases from J, with 7 bases between. This CDR3 spans 11 amino acids. The V gene's germline CDR1 is ENHRY and CDR2 SYGVKD. Comment on this clone: The antigen is unknown. Other nucleotide sequences from this sample produce the same CDR3.

PCR primers comprised 60 Vbeta and 13 Jbeta primers. The method was immunoSEQ multiplex PCR; TCRdb's version includes in-frame clones alone and lacks a portion of them. The top ten hold less than 1.5% of the sample, which has over 130,000 clones, 65% to 90% seen once. The clonotype originates from a female donor in good health and CMV-seronegative. Sequencing was carried out using PBMCs. The chain couples TRBV10-3 to TRBJ2-2; the D is unclear. The CDR3 region has the DNA TGTGCCATAACCGGGACCGGGGAGCTGTTTTTT. Amino acid sequence: CAITGTGELFF.